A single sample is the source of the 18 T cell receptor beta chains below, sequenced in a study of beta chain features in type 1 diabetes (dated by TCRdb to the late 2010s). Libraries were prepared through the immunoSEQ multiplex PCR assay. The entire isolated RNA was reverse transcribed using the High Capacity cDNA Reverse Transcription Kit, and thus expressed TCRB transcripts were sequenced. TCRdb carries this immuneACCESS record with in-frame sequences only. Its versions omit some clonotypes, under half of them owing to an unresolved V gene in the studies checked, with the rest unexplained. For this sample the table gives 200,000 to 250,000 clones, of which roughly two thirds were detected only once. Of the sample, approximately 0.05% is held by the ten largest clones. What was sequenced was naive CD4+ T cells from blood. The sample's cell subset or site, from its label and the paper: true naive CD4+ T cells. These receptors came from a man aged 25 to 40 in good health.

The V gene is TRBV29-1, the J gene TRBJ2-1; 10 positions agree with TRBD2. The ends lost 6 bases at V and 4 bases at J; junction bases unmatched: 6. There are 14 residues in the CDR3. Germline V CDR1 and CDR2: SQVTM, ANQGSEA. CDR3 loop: CSVRELAGYNEQFF. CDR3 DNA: TGCAGCGTCAGGGAACTAGCGGGATACAATGAGCAGTTCTTC.

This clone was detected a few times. CDR3: CSFSMAGRQPQHF. CDR3 coding DNA: TGCAGCTTCTCGATGGCGGGACGACAGCCCCAGCATTTT. The chain has TRBV29-1 and TRBJ1-5; D may be TRBD1 (5 bases). The ends were cut back, 8 bases at V and 7 bases at J, with 18 bases in the middle. Looked up from germline, CDR1 is SQVTM and CDR2 is ANQGSEA. The CDR3 spans 13 residues.

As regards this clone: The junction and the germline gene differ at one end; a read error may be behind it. CDR3 loop: CASSLEGARNIQYF. CDR3 sequence (DNA): TGTGCCAGCAGCTTAGAGGGGGCCAGAAACATTCAGTACTTC. This chain uses TRBV7-2 with TRBJ2-4, with 7 bases identical to TRBD1. Per the germline V gene, CDR1 is SGHTA and CDR2 is FQGNSA. The CDR3 extends over 14 amino acids. The entire variable domain, with the rest obtained from reference TRBV7-2 and TRBJ2-4, is as follows: GAGVSQSPSNKVTEKGKDVELRCDPISGHTALYWYRQSLGQGLEFLIYFQGNSAPDKSGLPSDRFSAERTGGSVSTLTIQRTQQEDSAVYLCASSLEGARNIQYFGAGTRLSVL.

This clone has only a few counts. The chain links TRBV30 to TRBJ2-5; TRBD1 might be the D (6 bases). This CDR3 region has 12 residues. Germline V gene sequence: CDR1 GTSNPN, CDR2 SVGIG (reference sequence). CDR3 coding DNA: TGTGCGTTGGGACACCTAGAAGAGACCCAGTACTTC. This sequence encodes CALGHLEETQYF. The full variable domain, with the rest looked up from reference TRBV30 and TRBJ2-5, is SQTIHQWPATLVQPVGSPLSLECTVEGTSNPNLYWYRQAAGRGLQLLFYSVGIGQISSEVPQNLSASRPQDRQFILSSKKLLLSDSGFYLCALGHLEETQYFGPGTRLLVL.

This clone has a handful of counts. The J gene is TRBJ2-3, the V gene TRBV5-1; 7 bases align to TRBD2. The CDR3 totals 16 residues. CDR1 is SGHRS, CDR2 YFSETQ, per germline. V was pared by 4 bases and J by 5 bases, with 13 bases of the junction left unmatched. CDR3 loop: CASSGNGGGPGDTQYF. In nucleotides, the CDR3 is TGCGCCAGCAGCGGAAACGGCGGGGGTCCAGGAGATACGCAGTATTTT.

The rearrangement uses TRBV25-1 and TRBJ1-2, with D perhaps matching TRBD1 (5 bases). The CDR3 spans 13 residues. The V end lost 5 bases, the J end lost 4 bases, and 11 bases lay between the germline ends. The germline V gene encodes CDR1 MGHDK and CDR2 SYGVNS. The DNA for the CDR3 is TGTGCCAGCAGTCCCGGGACCGGCTATGGCTACACCTTC. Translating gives CASSPGTGYGYTF.

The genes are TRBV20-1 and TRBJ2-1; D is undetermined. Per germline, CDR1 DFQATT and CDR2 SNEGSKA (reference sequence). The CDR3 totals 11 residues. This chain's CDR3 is CAFWGLNEQFF. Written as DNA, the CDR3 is TGCGCCTTCTGGGGTCTGAATGAGCAGTTCTTC.

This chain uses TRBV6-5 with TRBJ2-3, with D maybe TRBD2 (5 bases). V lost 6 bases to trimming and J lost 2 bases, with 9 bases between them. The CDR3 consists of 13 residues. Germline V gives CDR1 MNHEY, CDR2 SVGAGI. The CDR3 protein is CASRSTITDTQYF. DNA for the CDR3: TGTGCCAGCAGATCGACTATCACAGATACGCAGTATTTT.

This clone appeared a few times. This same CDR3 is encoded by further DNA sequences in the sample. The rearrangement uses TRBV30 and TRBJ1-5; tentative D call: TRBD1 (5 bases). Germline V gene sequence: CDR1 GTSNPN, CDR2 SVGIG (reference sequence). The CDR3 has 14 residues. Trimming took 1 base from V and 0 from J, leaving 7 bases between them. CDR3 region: CAWSGDSSNQPQHF. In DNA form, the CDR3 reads TGTGCCTGGAGTGGGGACTCTAGCAATCAGCCCCAGCATTTT.

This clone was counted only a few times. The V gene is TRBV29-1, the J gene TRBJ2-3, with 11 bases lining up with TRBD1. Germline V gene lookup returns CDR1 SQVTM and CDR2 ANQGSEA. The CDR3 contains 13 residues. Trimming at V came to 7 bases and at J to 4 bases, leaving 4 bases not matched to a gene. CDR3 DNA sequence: TGCAGCGCCCCGGGACAGGGGGCAGATACGCAGTATTTT. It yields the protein CSAPGQGADTQYF.

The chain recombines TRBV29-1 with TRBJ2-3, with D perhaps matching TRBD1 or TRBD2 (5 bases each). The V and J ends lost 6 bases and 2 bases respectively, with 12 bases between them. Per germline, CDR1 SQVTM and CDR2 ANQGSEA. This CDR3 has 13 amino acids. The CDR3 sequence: CSVRGVITDTQYF. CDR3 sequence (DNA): TGCAGCGTGAGAGGGGTGATCACAGATACGCAGTATTTT.

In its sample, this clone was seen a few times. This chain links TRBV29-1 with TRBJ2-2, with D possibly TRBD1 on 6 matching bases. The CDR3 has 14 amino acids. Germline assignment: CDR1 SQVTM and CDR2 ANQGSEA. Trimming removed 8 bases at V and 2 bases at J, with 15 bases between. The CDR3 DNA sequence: TGCAGCACCGCTGGGGGCCCCAACACCGGGGAGCTGTTTTTT. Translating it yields CSTAGGPNTGELFF.

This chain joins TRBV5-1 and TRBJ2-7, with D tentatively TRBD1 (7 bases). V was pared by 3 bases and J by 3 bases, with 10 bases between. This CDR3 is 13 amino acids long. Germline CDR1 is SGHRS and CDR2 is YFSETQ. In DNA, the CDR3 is TGCGCCAGCAGCTCAGGGGGGTTCTACGAGCAGTACTTC. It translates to CASSSGGFYEQYF.

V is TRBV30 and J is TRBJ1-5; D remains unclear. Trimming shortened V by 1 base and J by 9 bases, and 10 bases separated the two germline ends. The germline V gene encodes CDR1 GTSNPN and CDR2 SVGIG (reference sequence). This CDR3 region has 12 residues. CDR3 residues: CAWSAPEGPQHF. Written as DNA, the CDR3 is TGTGCCTGGAGTGCCCCCGAAGGGCCCCAGCATTTT.

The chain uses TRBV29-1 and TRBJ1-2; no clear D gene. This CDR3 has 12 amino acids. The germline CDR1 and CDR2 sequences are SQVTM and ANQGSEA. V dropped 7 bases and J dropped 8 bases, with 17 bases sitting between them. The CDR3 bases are TGCAGCGCTATGGGCCACCCTGAGGGCTACACCTTC. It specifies CSAMGHPEGYTF.

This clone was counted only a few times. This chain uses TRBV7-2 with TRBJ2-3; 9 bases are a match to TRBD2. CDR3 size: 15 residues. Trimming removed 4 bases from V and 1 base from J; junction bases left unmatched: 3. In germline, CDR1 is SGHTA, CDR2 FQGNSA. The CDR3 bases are TGTGCCAGCAGCTCAGGACTAGCGCGCACAGATACGCAGTATTTT. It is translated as CASSSGLARTDTQYF.

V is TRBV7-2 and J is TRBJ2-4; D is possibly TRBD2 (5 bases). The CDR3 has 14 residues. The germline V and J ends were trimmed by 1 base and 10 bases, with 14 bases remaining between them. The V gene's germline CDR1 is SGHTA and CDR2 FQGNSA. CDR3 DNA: TGTGCCAGCAGCTTAGGGTCCAGCCCGGGGATTCAGTACTTC. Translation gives CASSLGSSPGIQYF.

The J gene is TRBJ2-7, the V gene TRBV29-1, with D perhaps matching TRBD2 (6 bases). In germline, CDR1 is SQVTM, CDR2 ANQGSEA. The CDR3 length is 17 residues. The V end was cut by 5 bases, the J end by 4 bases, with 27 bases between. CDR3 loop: CSVSGQNSGNTHYEQYF. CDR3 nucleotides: TGCAGCGTTTCCGGGCAGAATAGCGGAAACACTCATTACGAGCAGTACTTC.